This passage covers 32 T cell receptor beta chains from one sample sequenced in a study of control samples from healthy donors and cancer patients. Profiling relied on immunoSEQ multiplex PCR, and the TCRdb table lists in-frame clones only, not all of them. The sample consists of some 79,000 clones, approximately 91% of them appearing once. The specimen was blood. The source of these receptors is a man aged 45-65 years in good health.

The chain couples TRBV4-3 to TRBJ2-5, with 10 bases lining up with TRBD1. V shed 0 bases and J 3 bases; nucleotides not matched to a gene: 7. The CDR3 is made up of 17 amino acids. Germline CDR1 LGHNA, CDR2 YSLEER. This chain's CDR3 is CASSQEGPGTGEETQYF. CDR3 in DNA: TGCGCCAGCAGCCAAGAAGGGCCCGGGACAGGGGAAGAGACCCAGTACTTC.

The chain links TRBV5-6 to TRBJ1-3; no reliable D call. CDR1 and CDR2 from the germline V gene are SGHDT and YYEEEE. The CDR3 consists of 16 residues. Trimming left V 3 bases short and J 0 bases short, with 13 bases between. For the CDR3, the DNA is TGTGCCAGCAGCTCTAACGGACCGGGCTCTGGAAACACCATATATTTT. This codes for CASSSNGPGSGNTIYF.

V and J are TRBV29-1 and TRBJ2-1; possibly TRBD2 for D (7 bases). The CDR3 extends over 13 amino acids. CDR1 is SQVTM and CDR2 is ANQGSEA in the germline V gene. With 5 bases removed from V and 5 bases from J, the gap between germline ends came to 13 bases. DNA of the CDR3: TGCAGCGTTCCCCACGGGGGGCACAATGAGCAGTTCTTC. This codes for CSVPHGGHNEQFF.

The rearrangement uses TRBV7-3 and TRBJ2-2; 8 bases line up with TRBD2. This CDR3 is 17 amino acids long. Losses at the gene ends were 1 base for V and 4 bases for J; bases not matched to a gene: 8. Per the germline V gene, CDR1 is SGHTA and CDR2 is FQGTGA. As DNA, the CDR3 is TGTGCCAGCAGCTTAATTTCAGCGGGGGCCACCACCGGGGAGCTGTTTTTT. Its translation is CASSLISAGATTGELFF.

The V gene is TRBV19, the J gene TRBJ1-1; possibly TRBD1 for D (6 bases). The germline V gene encodes CDR1 LNHDA and CDR2 SQIVND (reference sequence). The CDR3 contains 15 residues. V was trimmed by 6 bases and J by 8 bases, leaving 22 bases between them. In DNA form, the CDR3 reads TGTGCCAGTAGCCTCGGGACAACAGGGATTGGAGAAGCTTTCTTT. Translated, it gives CASSLGTTGIGEAFF. Looking up the rest from reference TRBV19 and TRBJ1-1 gives the full variable domain: DGGITQSPKYLFRKEGQNVTLSCEQNLNHDAMYWYRQDPGQGLRLIYYSQIVNDFQKGDIAEGYSVSREKKESFPLTVTSAQKNPTAFYLCASSLGTTGIGEAFFGQGTRLTVV.

The chain joins TRBV7-3 to TRBJ1-5; 7 positions agree with TRBD1. The germline V gene has CDR1 SGHTA and CDR2 FQGTGA. The V gene end was trimmed by 5 bases and the J gene end by 0 bases; junction bases not matched to a gene: 4. This CDR3 is built from 15 residues. The CDR3 bases are TGTGCCAGCAGCCCTTCAGGGGGTAGCAATCAGCCCCAGCATTTT. This encodes CASSPSGGSNQPQHF.

V and J are TRBV11-2 and TRBJ1-2; D is uncertain. Germline values: CDR1 SGHAT, CDR2 FQNNGV. CDR3 length equals 15 residues. V lost 2 bases to trimming and J lost 5 bases, with 15 bases between them. In DNA form, the CDR3 reads TGTGCCAGCAGCTTATCGGCCCAGTCGAAATATGGCTACACCTTC. Amino acid sequence: CASSLSAQSKYGYTF.

This CDR3 is CASMGGGNQPQHF. The CDR3 nucleotides read TGTGCCAGCATGGGCGGCGGCAATCAGCCCCAGCATTTT. This rearrangement joins TRBV27 to TRBJ1-5; unclear D gene. This CDR3 region has 13 residues. V shed 7 bases and J shed 2 bases, with 9 bases lying between them. The germline V gene has CDR1 MNHEY and CDR2 SMNVEV (reference sequence).

The chain is built from TRBV5-6 and TRBJ2-7; 8 bases line up with TRBD1. Trimming cost V 4 bases and J 0 bases; bases outside gene matches: 6. CDR3 size: 15 residues. The germline CDR1 and CDR2 sequences are SGHDT and YYEEEE. The CDR3 sequence is CASSVTGVSSYEQYF. The CDR3 nucleotides are TGTGCCAGCAGCGTGACAGGGGTTAGCTCCTACGAGCAGTACTTC.

This clone appeared a single time. This chain connects TRBV7-2 to TRBJ2-4, with 8 bases aligning to TRBD1. This CDR3 is built from 16 residues. Germline V gene data show CDR1 as SGHTA and CDR2 as FQGNSA. The junction had 7 bases not matched to a gene; V was cut back by 5 bases and J by 1 base. The CDR3 bases are TGTGCCAGCAGCACCCAGGGGGCTGGGGCCAAAAACATTCAGTACTTC. This translates into CASSTQGAGAKNIQYF. The whole variable domain, remainder taken from reference TRBV7-2 and TRBJ2-4, is GAGVSQSPSNKVTEKGKDVELRCDPISGHTALYWYRQSLGQGLEFLIYFQGNSAPDKSGLPSDRFSAERTGGSVSTLTIQRTQQEDSAVYLCASSTQGAGAKNIQYFGAGTRLSVL.

This chain links TRBV9 with TRBJ2-1; unclear D gene. V dropped 0 bases and J dropped 0 bases, with 13 bases sitting between them. The germline V gene has CDR1 SGDLS and CDR2 YYNGEE. This CDR3 spans 17 amino acids. In DNA, the CDR3 is TGTGCCAGCAGCGTAGCGGCGGTGACAACCTCCTACAATGAGCAGTTCTTC. Protein product: CASSVAAVTTSYNEQFF.

The CDR3, as DNA: TGTGCCAGCGCCCCGGCAGCCTTAAGCCTTGGCTACACCTTC. The encoded protein is CASAPAALSLGYTF. V and J are TRBV6-5 and TRBJ1-2; the D is unclear. Germline values: CDR1 MNHEY, CDR2 SVGAGI. This CDR3 comprises 14 residues. Trimming cost V 8 bases and J 7 bases, with 20 bases left between them.

J is TRBJ2-3 and V is TRBV9; 11 bases map to TRBD2. With V trimmed by 0 bases and J by 0 bases, 6 bases remained unmatched. This CDR3 region has 18 residues. CDR1 SGDLS and CDR2 YYNGEE come from the germline V gene. The CDR3 region is CASSVGPSGGISTDTQYF. The CDR3 DNA reads TGTGCCAGCAGCGTAGGGCCTAGCGGGGGGATAAGCACAGATACGCAGTATTTT.

This chain links TRBV4-1 with TRBJ2-7; D is unresolved. In germline, CDR1 is MGHRA, CDR2 YSYEKL. This CDR3 is built from 14 residues. The V end was cut by 0 bases, the J end by 3 bases, with 9 bases between. The CDR3 DNA follows: TGCGCCAGCAGCCAAGAGGGTACATACTACGAGCAGTACTTC. Its protein product is CASSQEGTYYEQYF.

The V call is TRBV6-2 or TRBV6-3, the J call TRBJ2-7; D unresolved. V dropped 2 bases and J dropped 4 bases, with 12 bases sitting between them. This CDR3 spans 14 amino acids. Germline values: CDR1 MNHEY, CDR2 SVGEGT. The CDR3 sequence is CASSYGIQRYEQYF. The CDR3 bases are TGTGCCAGCAGTTACGGGATCCAAAGATACGAGCAGTACTTC.

The genes are TRBV12-5 and TRBJ1-4; D is ambiguous. The germline V gene has CDR1 LGHNT and CDR2 FRNRAP. V lost 5 bases, J lost 2 bases, and 9 bases lay in between. The CDR3 runs to 14 residues. In DNA, the CDR3 is TGTGCTAGTGGTGCGGACGGTACTAATGAAAAACTGTTTTTT. This codes for CASGADGTNEKLFF. Based on the CDR3 plus reference TRBV12-5 and TRBJ1-4, the full variable domain is DARVTQTPRHKVTEMGQEVTMRCQPILGHNTVFWYRQTMMQGLELLAYFRNRAPLDDSGMPKDRFSAEMPDATLATLKIQPSEPRDSAVYFCASGADGTNEKLFFGSGTQLSVL.

The chain has TRBV20-1 and TRBJ2-2; a weak D match, TRBD2 (6 bases). Trimming pared 3 bases from V and 0 bases from J, leaving 17 bases between. This CDR3 is 17 amino acids long. The germline CDR1 and CDR2 sequences are DFQATT and SNEGSKA (reference sequence). The CDR3 protein is CSASSPSRGSNTGELFF. DNA of the CDR3: TGCAGTGCTAGTTCCCCTTCGCGGGGATCGAACACCGGGGAGCTGTTTTTT.

This chain uses TRBV30 with TRBJ1-4, with 10 bases fitting TRBD1. The germline gives CDR1 GTSNPN, CDR2 SVGIG (reference sequence). This CDR3 is 15 amino acids long. After removal of 1 base from V and 5 bases from J, the junction contained 4 bases not matched to a gene. In DNA form, the CDR3 reads TGTGCCTGGAGTGACCAGGGACAGGGGAATGAAAAACTGTTTTTT. The encoded protein is CAWSDQGQGNEKLFF.

A few counts support this clone. The V gene is TRBV10-2, the J gene TRBJ1-1; D not resolved. Per the germline V gene, CDR1 is WSHSY and CDR2 is SAAADI. The CDR3 totals 15 residues. V lost 3 bases to trimming and J lost 1 base, with 12 bases between them. CDR3 protein: CASSEHRLWNTEAFF. The CDR3 region has the DNA TGCGCCAGCAGTGAACATAGGTTGTGGAACACTGAAGCTTTCTTT.

The chain recombines TRBV5-4 with TRBJ2-1, with a weak D call TRBD1 (6 bases). Germline values: CDR1 SGHNT, CDR2 YYREEE (reference sequence). The CDR3 runs 16 residues. V lost 1 base to trimming and J lost 0 bases, with 11 bases between them. The CDR3 sequence is CASSLFQGSSYNEQFF. The CDR3 DNA reads as TGTGCCAGCAGCTTGTTTCAGGGGAGCTCCTACAATGAGCAGTTCTTC. The full variable domain, in which reference TRBV5-4 and TRBJ2-1 provide the parts outside the CDR3, is ETGVTQSPTHLIKTRGQQVTLRCSSQSGHNTVSWYQQALGQGPQFIFQYYREEENGRGNFPPRFSGLQFPNYSSELNVNALELDDSALYLCASSLFQGSSYNEQFFGPGTRLTVL.

This sequence joins TRBV3-1 (or the pseudogene TRBV3-2) and TRBJ1-5; D ambiguous. CDR1 is LGHDT, CDR2 YNNKEL, per germline (reference sequence). CDR3 length equals 15 residues. Between the trimmed V and J ends, which lost 0 bases and 0 bases, there was a span of 6 bases. CDR3 region: CASSQDSYSNQPQHF. The CDR3 bases are TGTGCCAGCAGCCAAGATTCTTATAGCAATCAGCCCCAGCATTTT.

The chain joins TRBV6-5 to TRBJ1-6; possible D gene TRBD1, 6 bases. Germline CDR1 reads MNHEY; CDR2 reads SVGAGI. Trimming cost V 5 bases and J 8 bases, with 13 bases left between them. The CDR3 totals 14 residues. CDR3 loop: CASSRGRGDSPLHF. DNA for the CDR3: TGTGCCAGCAGTCGGGGGCGGGGCGATTCACCCCTCCACTTT.

The rearrangement uses TRBV30 and TRBJ2-1; the D gene is possibly TRBD2 (5 bases). This CDR3 region has 15 residues. V was clipped by 2 bases and J by 0 bases, with 11 bases between them. Germline V gene data show CDR1 as GTSNPN and CDR2 as SVGIG (reference sequence). The CDR3 DNA is TGTGCCTGGAGTCCGCTAGCAAGCTCCTACAATGAGCAGTTCTTC. Translating gives CAWSPLASSYNEQFF. Full variable domain (outside the CDR3, taken from reference TRBV30 and TRBJ2-1): SQTIHQWPATLVQPVGSPLSLECTVEGTSNPNLYWYRQAAGRGLQLLFYSVGIGQISSEVPQNLSASRPQDRQFILSSKKLLLSDSGFYLCAWSPLASSYNEQFFGPGTRLTVL.

This clone occurred once. This rearrangement joins TRBV18 to TRBJ2-7; D tentatively reads TRBD1 or TRBD2 (5 bases each). Trimming took off 6 bases at V and 3 bases at J, with 18 bases between the two ends. The germline V gene has CDR1 KGHSH and CDR2 LQKENI. This CDR3 has 15 amino acids. The CDR3: CASSPEGLLVYEQYF. CDR3 in DNA: TGTGCCAGCTCCCCCGAGGGGCTCTTGGTCTACGAGCAGTACTTC.

This clone was counted once. This chain uses TRBV19 with TRBJ2-7, with 9 bases aligning to TRBD1. The CDR3 sequence is 14 residues long. Trimming cost V 3 bases and J 4 bases; bases outside gene matches: 4. Germline assignment: CDR1 LNHDA and CDR2 SQIVND (reference sequence). The CDR3 sequence: CASSMGQGSYEQYF. The DNA for the CDR3 is TGTGCCAGTAGTATGGGACAGGGATCGTACGAGCAGTACTTC.

The V gene is TRBV30, the J gene TRBJ1-2; the D is unclear. The V gene's germline CDR1 is GTSNPN and CDR2 SVGIG (reference sequence). The CDR3 has 12 amino acids. Trimming shortened V by 0 bases and J by 4 bases, and 6 bases separated the two germline ends. CDR3 region: CAWSVQSYGYTF. The CDR3 nucleotides are TGTGCCTGGAGTGTACAGTCCTATGGCTACACCTTC. Supplemented by reference TRBV30 and TRBJ1-2, the full variable domain reads SQTIHQWPATLVQPVGSPLSLECTVEGTSNPNLYWYRQAAGRGLQLLFYSVGIGQISSEVPQNLSASRPQDRQFILSSKKLLLSDSGFYLCAWSVQSYGYTFGSGTRLTVV.

The chain combines TRBV9 with TRBJ2-7; D is uncertain. Germline lookup yields CDR1 SGDLS and CDR2 YYNGEE. The CDR3 spans 14 residues. V was cut by 3 bases and J by 0 bases, with 10 bases left in between. The CDR3 nucleotides are TGTGCCAGCAGCGGGGCGGAGAGCTCCTACGAGCAGTACTTC. It translates to CASSGAESSYEQYF.

This chain links TRBV6-5 with TRBJ2-1, with D perhaps assigned TRBD1 or TRBD2 (6 bases each). V gave up 7 bases and J gave up 7 bases, with 20 bases separating them. Per germline, CDR1 MNHEY and CDR2 SVGAGI. The CDR3 has 15 amino acids. The CDR3 protein is CASTTGGWGANEQFF. The CDR3 DNA sequence: TGTGCCAGCACTACTGGAGGATGGGGGGCTAATGAGCAGTTCTTC.

The chain employs TRBV27 and TRBJ1-1; 9 bases match TRBD1. Germline CDR1 MNHEY, CDR2 SMNVEV (reference sequence). V shed 3 bases, J shed 4 bases, and the junction held 6 bases outside the gene matches. This CDR3 comprises 15 residues. The CDR3 loop is CASSFGTGIGTEAFF. As DNA, the CDR3 is TGTGCCAGCAGTTTCGGGACAGGGATAGGCACTGAAGCTTTCTTT.

Notes on this clone: The junction and the germline gene differ at one end; a read error may be behind it. This chain uses TRBV6-2 or TRBV6-3 with TRBJ2-4, with a possible D match to TRBD2 (5 bases). The germline V gene has CDR1 MNHEY and CDR2 SVGEGT. This CDR3 spans 15 amino acids. Written as DNA, the CDR3 is TGTGCCAGCAGTTACTCGACCCTAGCCAAAAGCATTCAGTACTTC. Its translation is CASSYSTLAKSIQYF.

This chain links TRBV4-1 with TRBJ2-5, with D possibly being TRBD1 (6 bases). V lost 4 bases to trimming and J lost 5 bases, with 14 bases between them. The CDR3 sequence is 14 residues long. In germline, CDR1 is MGHRA, CDR2 YSYEKL. This CDR3 reads CASSPRDTGETQYF. In DNA, the CDR3 is TGCGCCAGCAGCCCCCGGGACACCGGGGAGACCCAGTACTTC.

The chain links TRBV7-2 to TRBJ2-3, with D perhaps matching TRBD2 (5 bases). This CDR3 is built from 14 residues. The V and J ends lost 5 bases and 5 bases respectively, with 14 bases between them. Looked up from germline, CDR1 is SGHTA and CDR2 is FQGNSA. CDR3 coding DNA: TGTGCCAGCAGCACCCGACGGGGATTAGATACGCAGTATTTT. As protein: CASSTRRGLDTQYF.